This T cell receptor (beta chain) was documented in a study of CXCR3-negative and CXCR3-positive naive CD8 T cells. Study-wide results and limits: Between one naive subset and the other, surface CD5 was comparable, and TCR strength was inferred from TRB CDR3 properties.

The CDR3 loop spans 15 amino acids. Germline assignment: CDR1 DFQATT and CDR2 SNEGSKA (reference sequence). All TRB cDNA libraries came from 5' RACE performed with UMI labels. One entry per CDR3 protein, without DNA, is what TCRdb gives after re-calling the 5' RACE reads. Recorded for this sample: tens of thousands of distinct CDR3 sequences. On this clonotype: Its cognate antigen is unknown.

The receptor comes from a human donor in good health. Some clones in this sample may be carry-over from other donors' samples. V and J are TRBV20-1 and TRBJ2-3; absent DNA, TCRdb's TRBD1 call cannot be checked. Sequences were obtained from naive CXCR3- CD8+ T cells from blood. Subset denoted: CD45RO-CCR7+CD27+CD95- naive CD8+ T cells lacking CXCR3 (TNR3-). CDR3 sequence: CSAEELGLRGDTQYF.